The rows below give T cell receptor beta chains drawn from one sample of a study of blood T cell repertoires in COVID-19. Data came from immunoSEQ multiplex PCR; TCRdb stores just in-frame clones and leaves some out. This table holds roughly 400,000 clones, around 92% found once. Sample: PBMCs or T cells enriched from blood (not recorded which). The source is a woman in her 30s who had recovered from COVID-19. Both conserved end residues are part of each CDR3. The D gene is left open where the match is weak. Size tells how often a clone was seen (once, few, many) or the class of an expanded clone, and some rows leave it out.

v_gene	abundance	d_gene	j_gene	CDR3aa	CDR3nt
TRBV11-3	many	TRBD1	TRBJ1-6	CASSAGQYNSPLHF	TGTGCCAGCAGCGCGGGACAGTATAATTCACCCCTCCACTTT
TRBV7-2	-	TRBD1	TRBJ2-7	CASRRTGTASYEQYF	TGTGCCAGCAGACGGACCGGGACAGCCTCCTACGAGCAGTACTTC
TRBV5-1	-	TRBD1	TRBJ1-1	CASSLLGGTGARTEAFF	TGCGCCAGCAGCTTGCTTGGCGGGACAGGGGCGCGCACTGAAGCTTTCTTT
TRBV28	-	-	TRBJ2-3	CASSFTSSTDTQYF	TGTGCCAGCAGTTTTACTAGCAGCACAGATACGCAGTATTTT
TRBV28	once	-	TRBJ1-4	CASSLGSATNEKLFF	TGTGCCAGCAGTTTAGGGAGCGCAACTAATGAAAAACTGTTTTTT
TRBV11-2	-	TRBD1	TRBJ2-1	CASSQDRGHEQFF	TGTGCCAGCAGCCAGGACAGGGGGCATGAGCAGTTCTTC
TRBV5-1	-	-	TRBJ2-7	CASSRESSYEQYF	TGCGCCAGCAGCCGGGAAAGCTCCTACGAGCAGTACTTC
TRBV3-1/TRBV3-2	-	-	TRBJ1-1	CASSRSQGWSTNTEAFF	TGTGCCAGCAGCCGATCCCAAGGTTGGTCGACTAACACTGAAGCTTTCTTT
TRBV28	once	-	TRBJ1-5	CASSLQGQPQHF	TGTGCCAGCAGTCTCCAGGGACAGCCCCAGCATTTT
TRBV6-6	-	-	TRBJ1-2	CASSAMGGYGYTF	TGTGCCAGCAGCGCCATGGGGGGGTATGGCTACACCTTC